Reported below is one T cell receptor (beta chain). What it recognizes is unknown. CDR1 KGHSH and CDR2 LQKENI come from the germline V gene. The CDR3 is 15 residues long. The V and J ends lost 6 bases and 2 bases respectively, with 14 bases between them. Analysis merged second doses at about 4 or about 12 weeks. This sample stems from a study of T cell responses to AZD1222 COVID-19 vaccine. Produced via immunoSEQ multiplex PCR; TCRdb's table is partial and in-frame only. The sample lists 140,000 to 150,000 clones; roughly 91% were seen once. Study outcomes and limitations: Donors, mostly white British, included more females; clonal diversity was possibly underestimated. Seropositive AZD1222 recipients at baseline numbered only five or six.

The rearrangement uses TRBV18 and TRBJ1-5, with D uncertain. This clonotype was obtained from an adult who received the AZD1222 COVID-19 vaccine. Sequenced material: peripheral blood, taken 28 days after the second AZD1222 dose. CDR3 sequence (DNA): TGTGCCAGCTCTGATAGAGAGTTCGGCAATCAGCCCCAGCATTTT. This sequence encodes CASSDREFGNQPQHF.